These 18 T cell receptor beta chains share one sample of origin, sequenced in a study of T cells after yellow fever vaccination. TCRdb ran MiXCR on the 5' RACE reads and lists one entry per CDR3 protein. The sample yields some 670,000 distinct CDR3 sequences, 9% to 15% seen once. The sequencing here drew on PBMCs, taken on the day of the yellow fever booster vaccination. These receptors were taken from a man aged 25-45 years who received the YFV17D yellow fever vaccine.

The table lists this clonotype with a few counts. The chain uses TRBV5-1 and TRBJ2-1; tentatively, D is TRBD2 (6 bases). The CDR3 is 14 amino acids. CDR1 and CDR2 (germline): SGHRS, YFSETQ. Trimming left V 2 bases short and J 5 bases short, with 11 bases between. The CDR3 loop is CASSFSGPNNEQFF. As DNA, the CDR3 is TGCGCCAGCAGCTTTAGCGGACCTAACAATGAGCAGTTCTTC.

In this sample, this clonotype turned up a few times. The rearrangement links TRBV7-2 to TRBJ2-3; tentatively, D is TRBD2 (5 bases). The germline V gene has CDR1 SGHTA and CDR2 FQGNSA. Trimming removed 4 bases from V and 0 bases from J, with 11 bases in between. The CDR3 covers 15 residues. The CDR3 loop reads CASSSRRASTDTQYF. CDR3 nucleotides: TGTGCCAGCAGCTCCCGGCGGGCTAGCACAGATACGCAGTATTTT.

This sequence joins TRBV6-5 and TRBJ2-3; 9 bases agree with TRBD2. CDR1 MNHEY and CDR2 SVGAGI come from the germline V gene. The V and J ends lost 1 base and 0 bases, in that order; junction bases with no gene match: 2. The CDR3 consists of 16 residues. The CDR3: CASSYLLAGSTDTQYF. CDR3 DNA: TGTGCCAGCAGTTACTTACTAGCGGGCAGCACAGATACGCAGTATTTT.

This clonotype was picked up a small number of times. The chain is built from TRBV29-1 and TRBJ2-1, with D tentatively TRBD1 or TRBD2 (5 bases each). The CDR3 length is 14 residues. V was pared by 4 bases and J by 0 bases, with 10 bases between. Per germline, CDR1 SQVTM and CDR2 ANQGSEA. DNA of the CDR3: TGCAGCGTTGTTAGGGACCCCTCCTACAATGAGCAGTTCTTC. It codes for CSVVRDPSYNEQFF.

This clonotype was counted a few times. This chain's CDR3 is CASSRTGGRGYGYTF. The CDR3 DNA reads as TGTGCCAGCAGCCGTACAGGGGGCCGAGGCTATGGCTACACCTTC. This chain uses TRBV7-3 with TRBJ1-2; 9 bases match TRBD1. Germline V gene lookup returns CDR1 SGHTA and CDR2 FQGTGA. The CDR3 totals 15 residues. J gave up 4 bases and V 5 bases, and 8 bases lay outside the gene matches.

This clonotype came up a few times. The gene calls are TRBV18 and TRBJ2-2, with D possibly matching TRBD1 (6 bases). CDR3 length: 16 amino acids. V shed 3 bases and J shed 1 base, with 12 bases lying between them. The germline V gene has CDR1 KGHSH and CDR2 LQKENI. The CDR3 loop is CASSPYRDKNTGELFF. Here the CDR3 DNA reads TGTGCCAGCTCACCGTACCGGGACAAGAACACCGGGGAGCTGTTTTTT.

This clonotype appeared a few times. The V call is TRBV20-1, the J call TRBJ2-2, with TRBD2 identical over 15 bases. This CDR3 region has 18 residues. V gave up 5 bases and J gave up 1 base; unmatched junction bases: 8. Per the germline V gene, CDR1 is DFQATT and CDR2 is SNEGSKA (reference sequence). The CDR3 here is CSAPRGLAGGKNTGELFF. Written as DNA, the CDR3 is TGCAGTGCTCCTCGGGGACTAGCGGGAGGAAAGAACACCGGGGAGCTGTTTTTT.

This clonotype was recorded a few times. This rearrangement joins TRBV12-3 or TRBV12-4 to TRBJ1-2, with D unclear. The CDR3 has 13 residues. V lost 1 base and J lost 6, with 9 bases in between. The CDR3 spells CASSLDRRDGYTF. Written as DNA, the CDR3 is TGTGCCAGCAGTTTAGATCGGCGGGATGGCTACACCTTC.

The CDR3 DNA is TGTGCCAGCAGTTATTTGGCGGGAGGGGCTCATGAGCAGTTCTTC. As protein: CASSYLAGGAHEQFF. This sequence joins TRBV6-2 or TRBV6-3 and TRBJ2-1; 9 bases are shared with TRBD2. The CDR3 length is 15 residues. Germline values: CDR1 MNHEY, CDR2 SVGEGT. V gave up 3 bases and J gave up 8 bases; unmatched junction bases: 8.

The chain uses TRBV20-1 and TRBJ2-6; D remains ambiguous. Germline V gene sequence: CDR1 DFQATT, CDR2 SNEGSKA (reference sequence). The CDR3 runs to 15 residues. Trimming removed 5 bases at V and 0 bases at J, with 11 bases between. The CDR3 DNA sequence: TGCAGTGCTCAGGTGGAAAACTCTGGGGCCAACGTCCTGACTTTC. As protein: CSAQVENSGANVLTF.

The chain links TRBV7-2 to TRBJ2-3, with D possibly matching TRBD2 (6 bases). V was pared by 0 bases and J by 0 bases, with 19 bases between. The CDR3 extends over 19 amino acids. Germline assignment: CDR1 SGHTA and CDR2 FQGNSA. The CDR3 spells CASSLAGRGGRTSTDTQYF. CDR3 coding DNA: TGTGCCAGCAGCTTAGCGGGGCGGGGCGGAAGAACTAGCACAGATACGCAGTATTTT.

As DNA, the CDR3 is TGTGCCAGCTCACCACCGCTCGGTGGCCCAGGGGGTGTCTACGAGCAGTACTTC. It specifies CASSPPLGGPGGVYEQYF. The J gene is TRBJ2-7, the V gene TRBV18; 7 nucleotides align to TRBD1. J was trimmed by 3 bases and V by 0 bases; bases with no gene match: 14. CDR3 length: 18 residues. The germline V gene has CDR1 KGHSH and CDR2 LQKENI.

The chain carries TRBV15 and TRBJ2-7; the match to TRBD1 covers 10 bases. This CDR3 is 15 amino acids long. J gave up 5 bases and V 4 bases, and 8 bases lay outside the gene matches. The germline V gene encodes CDR1 LNHNV and CDR2 YYDKDF (reference sequence). Here the CDR3 DNA reads TGTGCCACCAGCAATCCGGGACAGGGGAAGAACGAGCAGTACTTC. Translation gives CATSNPGQGKNEQYF.

The J gene is TRBJ2-4, the V gene TRBV29-1; D is perhaps TRBD2 (6 bases). The germline gives CDR1 SQVTM, CDR2 ANQGSEA. Trimming pared 2 bases from V and 2 bases from J, leaving 22 bases between. The CDR3 is 18 residues long. The CDR3 DNA follows: TGCAGCGTTGAAAGGCCGGGACTTCGTTTAAAAACCAAAAACATTCAGTACTTC. It specifies CSVERPGLRLKTKNIQYF.

This clonotype was counted a few times. The V gene is TRBV5-1, the J gene TRBJ2-5, with 7 bases lining up with TRBD2. The CDR3 consists of 16 residues. V was pared by 3 bases and J by 5 bases, with 13 bases of the junction left unmatched. CDR1 and CDR2 (germline): SGHRS, YFSETQ. The CDR3 here is CASSSSGPGRGETQYF. In DNA, the CDR3 is TGCGCCAGCAGCTCCTCCGGGCCTGGGAGGGGCGAGACCCAGTACTTC.

The V and J genes are TRBV20-1 and TRBJ2-3; no clear D. Germline values: CDR1 DFQATT, CDR2 SNEGSKA (reference sequence). CDR3 length: 13 amino acids. CDR3 residues: CSKEASGTDTQYF. CDR3 nucleotide sequence: TGCAGCAAAGAAGCCTCCGGCACAGATACGCAGTATTTT.

On this clonotype itself: One junction end does not reproduce the germline sequence, and a read error may be involved. The chain recombines TRBV12-3 or TRBV12-4 with TRBJ2-7, with 13 bases lining up with TRBD2. This CDR3 has 14 residues. The CDR3 sequence is CASSFGTSGNKGHF. In DNA, the CDR3 is TGTGCCAGCAGTTTTGGGACTAGCGGGAATAAGGGGCACTTC.

The chain couples TRBV7-8 to TRBJ2-5; 8 nucleotides line up with TRBD1. V trimming: 4 bases; J trimming: 5 bases; junction bases outside the gene matches: 15. Looked up from germline, CDR1 is SGHVS and CDR2 is FQNEAQ. This CDR3 region has 17 residues. CDR3 DNA sequence: TGTGCCAGCAGCTCCGAAGTCGGGCAGGGGGCAAGGGAGACCCAGTACTTC. Its protein is CASSSEVGQGARETQYF.